A single sample gave rise to the 25 T cell receptor beta chains below, sequenced in a study of blood T cell repertoires in COVID-19. Method: immunoSEQ multiplex PCR; TCRdb's copy keeps in-frame clones and lacks some. The sample has 150,000 to 200,000 clones; more than 85% are singletons. Sequenced material: peripheral blood. Source of these receptors: a woman aged 55-70 years with COVID-19, enrolled during active disease.

V gene TRBV20-1 combines with J gene TRBJ1-2; D is uncertain. CDR1 is DFQATT, CDR2 SNEGSKA, per germline (reference sequence). Trimming took off 7 bases at V and 3 bases at J, with 9 bases between the two ends. The CDR3 loop spans 11 amino acids. CDR3 coding DNA: TGCAGTGGGTACAGTGACTATGGCTACACCTTC. Amino acids: CSGYSDYGYTF.

The genes are TRBV6-2 or TRBV6-3 and TRBJ2-1; 8 bases agree with TRBD2. CDR3 size: 15 residues. V lost 4 bases to trimming and J lost 9 bases; unmatched junction nucleotides: 11. CDR1 and CDR2 from the germline V gene are MNHEY and SVGEGT. The CDR3 region is CASSFLRRGAGEQFF. DNA of the CDR3: TGTGCCAGCAGTTTTCTTAGGCGGGGGGCCGGTGAGCAGTTCTTC.

The V call is TRBV2, the J call TRBJ2-1; TRBD2 aligns across 9 bases. CDR1 is SNHLY and CDR2 is FYNNEI in the germline V gene. Unmatched junction bases numbered 8, after V lost 7 bases and J lost 4 bases. CDR3 size: 15 residues. As DNA, the CDR3 is TGTGCCAGCAAGAACGAGAGCGGGGGGTACAATGAGCAGTTCTTC. This codes for CASKNESGGYNEQFF.

The CDR3 DNA follows: TGTGCCAGCAGCCAACCGGGACAGGGGGCGTATCAAGCTTTCTTT. Its translation is CASSQPGQGAYQAFF. V gene TRBV3-1 (or the pseudogene TRBV3-2) combines with J gene TRBJ1-1, with 12 nucleotides matching TRBD1. Germline CDR1 and CDR2: LGHDT and YNNKEL (reference sequence). The CDR3 extends over 15 amino acids. V lost 2 bases and J lost 9; bases outside the gene matches: 7.

The chain has TRBV3-1 (or the pseudogene TRBV3-2) and TRBJ2-7, with D hard to call. This CDR3 comprises 11 residues. Germline CDR1 LGHDT, CDR2 YNNKEL (reference sequence). Trimming stripped 1 base from V and 6 bases from J, with 4 bases between. In DNA form, the CDR3 reads TGTGCCAGCAGCCAAGTGCGCGAGCAGTACTTC. Translated: CASSQVREQYF.

The V call is TRBV10-3, the J call TRBJ1-2; 9 positions agree with TRBD1. The germline V gene has CDR1 ENHRY and CDR2 SYGVKD. The length of the CDR3 is 15 residues. The trim removed 3 bases at V and 4 bases at J, leaving 6 bases unmatched. CDR3 sequence (DNA): TGTGCCATCAGTGATATGGGACAGGGATCCTATGGCTACACCTTC. This translates into CAISDMGQGSYGYTF.

In DNA, the CDR3 is TGTGCCAGCTCACCACTTGACAGGGGGCGGACTGAAGCTTTCTTT. Protein product: CASSPLDRGRTEAFF. This chain uses TRBV18 with TRBJ1-1; 10 bases match TRBD1. The V and J ends lost 1 base and 5 bases, in that order; junction bases with no gene match: 4. CDR3 length equals 15 residues. Germline V lookup: CDR1 KGHSH, CDR2 LQKENI.

This chain uses TRBV15 with TRBJ1-2; D perhaps matches TRBD1 (6 bases). The V gene lost 0 bases and the J gene lost 7 bases, with 12 bases spanning the gap. The length of the CDR3 is 14 residues. Germline-derived CDR1 and CDR2 are LNHNV and YYDKDF (reference sequence). The CDR3 region is CATSRDRQASGYTF. CDR3 sequence (DNA): TGTGCCACCAGCAGAGATCGACAGGCCAGTGGCTACACCTTC.

V and J are TRBV7-7 and TRBJ1-5; D remains unclear. Trimming took off 2 bases at V and 0 bases at J, with 11 bases between the two ends. Germline CDR1 reads SSHAT; CDR2 reads FNYEAQ (reference sequence). The CDR3 extends over 16 amino acids. The CDR3 sequence is CASSLPHYISNQPQHF. As DNA, the CDR3 is TGTGCCAGCAGCTTACCCCATTACATTAGCAATCAGCCCCAGCATTTT.

The CDR3 here is CASSLAGRYNEQFF. CDR3 DNA sequence: TGTGCCAGCAGCTTAGCGGGGAGATACAATGAGCAGTTCTTC. The chain employs TRBV7-2 and TRBJ2-1; maybe TRBD2 (5 bases). This CDR3 spans 14 amino acids. Per germline, CDR1 SGHTA and CDR2 FQGNSA. V was clipped by 0 bases and J by 4 bases, with 7 bases between them.

V is TRBV5-1 and J is TRBJ2-3; the D gene is possibly TRBD2 (7 bases). The V end was cut by 4 bases, the J end by 1 base, with 19 bases between. Germline V gives CDR1 SGHRS, CDR2 YFSETQ. The CDR3 contains 17 residues. The CDR3 DNA sequence: TGCGCCAGCAGCATCTCCGGGGGGCGGTGGGGCACAGATACGCAGTATTTT. Its translation: CASSISGGRWGTDTQYF.

This clone was picked up one time. J is TRBJ1-2 and V is TRBV5-1, with unresolved D. Germline CDR1 reads SGHRS; CDR2 reads YFSETQ. V lost 1 base to trimming and J lost 2 bases, with 9 bases between them. The CDR3 has 14 amino acids. CDR3 sequence: CASSLYSGNYGYTF. CDR3 DNA: TGCGCCAGCAGCTTGTATTCAGGCAACTATGGCTACACCTTC.

CDR3 residues: CASSVDVAGGREQYF. As DNA, the CDR3 is TGTGCCAGCAGCGTAGACGTAGCGGGGGGGCGTGAGCAGTACTTC. V and J are TRBV9 and TRBJ2-7; 11 bases match TRBD2. The V segment lost 0 bases and the J segment 7 bases; nucleotides outside the gene matches: 6. The germline V gene has CDR1 SGDLS and CDR2 YYNGEE. There are 15 residues in the CDR3.

The V gene is TRBV5-1, the J gene TRBJ2-7; D is perhaps TRBD2 (6 bases). This CDR3 has 14 amino acids. Between the trimmed V and J ends, which lost 4 bases and 4 bases, there was a span of 15 bases. Germline V gene sequence: CDR1 SGHRS, CDR2 YFSETQ. CDR3 DNA sequence: TGCGCCAGCAGCGGGGAGGCAGCTCGGTACGAGCAGTACTTC. It encodes CASSGEAARYEQYF.

The rearrangement joins TRBV19 to TRBJ1-3; no firm D call. Germline V lookup: CDR1 LNHDA, CDR2 SQIVND (reference sequence). The CDR3 extends over 16 amino acids. V lost 4 bases and J 0 bases, leaving 13 bases between the germline ends. The CDR3: CASSRPGSVSGNTIYF. CDR3 coding DNA: TGTGCCAGTAGTAGGCCCGGGTCGGTCTCTGGAAACACCATATATTTT.

V is TRBV6-5 and J is TRBJ2-2, with 7 bases fitting TRBD2. CDR3 length: 14 residues. Germline assignment: CDR1 MNHEY and CDR2 SVGAGI. Trimming at V came to 6 bases and at J to 6 bases, leaving 7 bases not matched to a gene. The CDR3: CASSLSGRAGELFF. As DNA, the CDR3 is TGTGCCAGCAGCCTTAGTGGGAGGGCCGGGGAGCTGTTTTTT.

This rearrangement joins TRBV30 to TRBJ1-1; tentatively, D is TRBD1 (6 bases). CDR3 length: 14 amino acids. Germline V gene lookup returns CDR1 GTSNPN and CDR2 SVGIG (reference sequence). The V end was cut by 8 bases, the J end by 1 base, with 17 bases between. CDR3 in amino acids: CARYSRGSNTEAFF. In nucleotides, the CDR3 is TGTGCCCGCTACTCCAGGGGATCGAACACTGAAGCTTTCTTT. The full variable domain, rest sourced from reference TRBV30 and TRBJ1-1, is SQTIHQWPATLVQPVGSPLSLECTVEGTSNPNLYWYRQAAGRGLQLLFYSVGIGQISSEVPQNLSASRPQDRQFILSSKKLLLSDSGFYLCARYSRGSNTEAFFGQGTRLTVV.

The chain links TRBV5-1 to TRBJ2-5; 7 positions match TRBD2. In germline, CDR1 is SGHRS, CDR2 YFSETQ. CDR3 size: 14 residues. Trimming took 4 bases from V and 5 from J; bases not matched to a gene: 8. The CDR3 is CASSTSFSGETQYF. CDR3 in DNA: TGCGCCAGCAGCACATCATTTAGCGGGGAGACCCAGTACTTC.

The V call is TRBV5-1, the J call TRBJ2-1; 8 bases align to TRBD2. J was trimmed by 3 bases and V by 4 bases; bases with no gene match: 9. The germline V gene has CDR1 SGHRS and CDR2 YFSETQ. The length of the CDR3 is 16 residues. CDR3 sequence reads: CASSPAGRGDYNEQFF. Written as DNA, the CDR3 is TGCGCCAGCAGCCCGGCCGGGCGGGGGGACTACAATGAGCAGTTCTTC.

The rearrangement links TRBV18 to TRBJ2-3, with 12 bases identical to TRBD1. The junction had 8 bases not matched to a gene; V was cut back by 5 bases and J by 8 bases. This CDR3 has 15 residues. Germline CDR1 KGHSH, CDR2 LQKENI. CDR3 protein: CASSRDRGQIGTQYF. Written as DNA, the CDR3 is TGTGCCAGCTCAAGGGACAGGGGGCAAATTGGTACGCAGTATTTT.

The chain combines TRBV3-1 (or the pseudogene TRBV3-2) with TRBJ2-5, with 8 bases aligning to TRBD1. Trimming at V came to 1 base and at J to 5 bases, leaving 15 bases not matched to a gene. CDR1 is LGHDT, CDR2 YNNKEL, per germline (reference sequence). The CDR3 runs to 18 residues. The CDR3 region has the DNA TGTGCCAGCAGCCAAGGTTTAAGCTGGGCAGGGGGCAGTGAGACCCAGTACTTC. Translating it yields CASSQGLSWAGGSETQYF.

This chain joins TRBV5-1 and TRBJ1-1; no definite D call. The V gene's germline CDR1 is SGHRS and CDR2 YFSETQ. V shed 4 bases and J shed 6 bases, with 19 bases lying between them. This CDR3 comprises 15 residues. Written as DNA, the CDR3 is TGCGCCAGCAGCCGAAGCATTGGAGGTTACCCTGAAGCTTTCTTT. It encodes CASSRSIGGYPEAFF.

The V gene is TRBV5-1, the J gene TRBJ2-5, with 7 positions matching TRBD2. V was pared by 4 bases and J by 4 bases, with 10 bases of the junction left unmatched. The CDR3 totals 15 residues. Germline V lookup: CDR1 SGHRS, CDR2 YFSETQ. CDR3 residues: CASSAGLVFGETQYF. CDR3 nucleotides: TGCGCCAGCAGCGCCGGACTAGTATTCGGAGAGACCCAGTACTTC.

The rearrangement links TRBV7-8 to TRBJ1-5; TRBD1 is a possible D gene (5 bases). Germline CDR1 is SGHVS and CDR2 is FQNEAQ. This CDR3 has 17 residues. V gave up 5 bases and J gave up 1 base, with 18 bases separating them. The CDR3 sequence: CASSITGGGWSNQPQHF. CDR3 nucleotides: TGTGCCAGCAGCATAACGGGGGGAGGTTGGAGCAATCAGCCCCAGCATTTT.

The rearrangement joins TRBV7-2 to TRBJ2-5; the match to TRBD2 covers 7 bases. This CDR3 comprises 15 residues. Germline CDR1 is SGHTA and CDR2 is FQGNSA. Trimming cost V 4 bases and J 0 bases; bases outside gene matches: 5. Here the CDR3 reads CASSYGGGYQETQYF. CDR3 coding DNA: TGTGCCAGCAGCTATGGGGGGGGGTACCAAGAGACCCAGTACTTC.